The 26 T cell receptor beta chains below all came from one sample that was sequenced in a study of blood T cell repertoires in COVID-19 (dated by TCRdb to between 2020 and 2021). Library preparation employed the immunoSEQ multiplex PCR assay. Not all clones reach the TCRdb copy of this immuneACCESS table, which keeps in-frame sequences only. Checked studies attribute under half of the gap to unresolved V genes and leave the rest unexplained. The sample table shows about 250,000 clones, and approximately 90% are seen once. Roughly 3.1% of the sample is in the top ten clones. Sequencing was performed on peripheral blood. These receptors came from a man in his late teens or twenties with active or convalescent COVID-19.

The rearrangement joins TRBV6-5 to TRBJ1-1, with D possibly TRBD1 on 5 matching bases. The CDR3 is made up of 14 amino acids. CDR1 and CDR2 from the germline V gene are MNHEY and SVGAGI. V was cut by 7 bases and J by 4 bases, with 16 bases left in between. The CDR3 is CASTRAGQGTEAFF. CDR3 DNA sequence: TGTGCCAGCACTCGAGCAGGGCAGGGCACTGAAGCTTTCTTT.

This chain connects TRBV9 to TRBJ2-1; D might be TRBD2 (5 bases). The germline V gene encodes CDR1 SGDLS and CDR2 YYNGEE. Trimming took 0 bases from V and 9 from J, leaving 16 bases between them. The CDR3 sequence is 15 residues long. CDR3 nucleotides: TGTGCCAGCAGCGTAGGAACTAGTAAAGCTCGTGAGCAGTTCTTC. Protein: CASSVGTSKAREQFF. The full variable domain, its missing parts supplied by reference TRBV9 and TRBJ2-1, is DSGVTQTPKHLITATGQRVTLRCSPRSGDLSVYWYQQSLDQGLQFLIQYYNGEERAKGNILERFSAQQFPDLHSELNLSSLELGDSALYFCASSVGTSKAREQFFGPGTRLTVL.

The chain is built from TRBV28 and TRBJ1-4; possible D gene TRBD1, 6 bases. The CDR3 totals 16 residues. The V end was cut by 2 bases, the J end by 4 bases, with 14 bases between. Germline CDR1 is MDHEN and CDR2 is SYDVKM. The CDR3 reads CASSLPGAGDNEKLFF. The DNA of the CDR3 is TGTGCCAGCAGTTTACCGGGCGCAGGGGATAATGAAAAACTGTTTTTT.

The chain couples TRBV11-2 to TRBJ2-7; unclear D gene. CDR3 size: 12 residues. Germline CDR1 SGHAT, CDR2 FQNNGV. V lost 5 bases and J 1 base, leaving 6 bases between the germline ends. The CDR3 DNA is TGTGCCAGCAGCCATCTATCCTACGAGCAGTACTTC. Translated, it gives CASSHLSYEQYF.

This chain joins TRBV7-8 and TRBJ1-5; D possibly corresponds to TRBD1 (5 bases). The germline V and J ends were trimmed by 5 bases and 3 bases, with 17 bases remaining between them. CDR1 and CDR2 (germline): SGHVS, FQNEAQ. The CDR3 is made up of 16 amino acids. Written as DNA, the CDR3 is TGTGCCAGCAGCCCCAACAGGCGGTCGGACAATCAGCCCCAGCATTTT. Amino acids: CASSPNRRSDNQPQHF.

This chain connects TRBV27 to TRBJ2-1; 9 bases align to TRBD2. The CDR3 has 16 amino acids. Looked up from germline, CDR1 is MNHEY and CDR2 is SMNVEV (reference sequence). The trim removed 5 bases at V and 3 bases at J, leaving 8 bases unmatched. CDR3 protein: CASSRGGGVLYNEQFF. The CDR3 DNA sequence: TGTGCCAGCAGTAGGGGCGGGGGGGTTCTCTACAATGAGCAGTTCTTC.

The gene calls are TRBV7-8 and TRBJ2-5; 10 bases fit TRBD1. V trimming: 5 bases; J trimming: 4 bases; junction bases outside the gene matches: 7. Looked up from germline, CDR1 is SGHVS and CDR2 is FQNEAQ. The CDR3 covers 15 residues. Here the CDR3 DNA reads TGTGCCAGCAGCCTCTCCGGGACAGGGGTAGAGACCCAGTACTTC. Its translation is CASSLSGTGVETQYF.

J is TRBJ2-7 and V is TRBV5-6; 8 nucleotides line up with TRBD1. The CDR3 is made up of 14 amino acids. Germline trimming cut 7 bases from V and 2 bases from J; bases unmatched to any gene: 8. Germline V gene sequence: CDR1 SGHDT, CDR2 YYEEEE. The CDR3: CASGSGTGTYEQYF. CDR3 coding DNA: TGTGCCAGCGGATCCGGGACAGGCACCTACGAGCAGTACTTC.

J is TRBJ2-7 and V is TRBV28; D is possibly TRBD2 (6 bases). Trimming removed 4 bases at V and 5 bases at J, with 12 bases between. Germline CDR1 reads MDHEN; CDR2 reads SYDVKM. There are 13 residues in the CDR3. This CDR3 is CASSWASVHEQYF. The CDR3 DNA reads TGTGCCAGCAGTTGGGCTAGCGTCCACGAGCAGTACTTC.

The rearrangement uses TRBV6-2 or TRBV6-3 and TRBJ1-5; TRBD1 aligns across 7 bases. This CDR3 spans 13 amino acids. Germline values: CDR1 MNHEY, CDR2 SVGEGT. After removal of 4 bases from V and 5 bases from J, the junction contained 2 bases not matched to a gene. CDR3 protein: CASSSQGYQPQHF. CDR3 sequence (DNA): TGTGCCAGCAGTTCACAGGGGTATCAGCCCCAGCATTTT.

The rearrangement links TRBV5-4 to TRBJ2-2, with TRBD2 matching over 11 bases. Germline lookup yields CDR1 SGHNT and CDR2 YYREEE (reference sequence). CDR3 length equals 16 residues. Trimming took 4 bases from V and 5 from J; bases not matched to a gene: 7. CDR3 sequence (DNA): TGTGCCAGCAGCGTCACTAGCGGGAGTCCTACCGGGGAGCTGTTTTTT. Encoded protein: CASSVTSGSPTGELFF. Full variable domain (remainder filled in from reference TRBV5-4 and TRBJ2-2): ETGVTQSPTHLIKTRGQQVTLRCSSQSGHNTVSWYQQALGQGPQFIFQYYREEENGRGNFPPRFSGLQFPNYSSELNVNALELDDSALYLCASSVTSGSPTGELFFGEGSRLTVL.

This clone appeared a single time. J is TRBJ2-3 and V is TRBV5-6, with 10 nucleotides matching TRBD2. Trimming cost V 2 bases and J 5 bases; bases outside gene matches: 11. Germline V gene sequence: CDR1 SGHDT, CDR2 YYEEEE. The CDR3 totals 17 residues. The CDR3 nucleotides read TGTGCCAGCAGCTTTACCGTCCGAGCGGGAGGGAGAGATACGCAGTATTTT. Its translation is CASSFTVRAGGRDTQYF.

The chain employs TRBV30 and TRBJ2-3; either TRBD1 or TRBD2 may fit D (10 bases each). V was pared by 2 bases and J by 2 bases, with 32 bases between. Germline V CDR1 and CDR2: GTSNPN, SVGIG (reference sequence). This CDR3 has 21 residues. The CDR3 protein is CAWSPKGQGSFGTSDTDTQYF. Written as DNA, the CDR3 is TGTGCCTGGAGTCCCAAGGGACAGGGGAGTTTTGGGACTAGCGACACAGATACGCAGTATTTT.

The chain uses TRBV28 and TRBJ1-5, with D perhaps matching TRBD1 (5 bases). The CDR3 covers 16 residues. The germline CDR1 and CDR2 sequences are MDHEN and SYDVKM. The V end was cut by 2 bases, the J end by 0 bases, with 11 bases between. The DNA of the CDR3 is TGTGCCAGCAGTTTAGGGAGGGGTGGTAGCAATCAGCCCCAGCATTTT. Protein sequence: CASSLGRGGSNQPQHF.

The chain carries TRBV7-2 and TRBJ2-1, with 7 bases lining up with TRBD2. Germline V gene sequence: CDR1 SGHTA, CDR2 FQGNSA. Unmatched junction bases numbered 6, after V lost 2 bases and J lost 8 bases. The CDR3 is 14 residues long. The CDR3 here is CASSLLGGSDEQFF. The CDR3 DNA follows: TGTGCCAGCAGCTTACTTGGCGGGAGTGATGAGCAGTTCTTC.

This chain joins TRBV5-1 and TRBJ1-1; the D gene is possibly TRBD1 (5 bases). Germline CDR1 reads SGHRS; CDR2 reads YFSETQ. V was trimmed by 0 bases and J by 0 bases, leaving 9 bases between them. This CDR3 region has 15 residues. For the CDR3, the DNA is TGCGCCAGCAGCTTGGAGGCAGGGTTGAACACTGAAGCTTTCTTT. Translated: CASSLEAGLNTEAFF.

This clone was picked up a small number of times. V gene TRBV10-3 combines with J gene TRBJ1-2, with no clear D. Germline V CDR1 and CDR2: ENHRY, SYGVKD. V gave up 2 bases and J gave up 4 bases, with 11 bases separating them. There are 14 residues in the CDR3. DNA for the CDR3: TGTGCCATCAGTGAGGAGAACAGCCGCTATGGCTACACCTTC. Its protein is CAISEENSRYGYTF.

The J gene is TRBJ2-3, the V gene TRBV9; weak D call: TRBD2 (6 bases). The CDR3 extends over 15 amino acids. Looked up from germline, CDR1 is SGDLS and CDR2 is YYNGEE. Trimming took off 0 bases at V and 1 base at J, with 9 bases between the two ends. CDR3 DNA: TGTGCCAGCAGCGTAGGTCCGGGGGGCACAGATACGCAGTATTTT. Protein: CASSVGPGGTDTQYF.

This chain connects TRBV7-9 to TRBJ2-5, with 7 bases fitting TRBD2. V dropped 5 bases and J dropped 4; count of bases not matched to a gene: 10. Germline CDR1 reads SEHNR; CDR2 reads FQNEAQ (reference sequence). The CDR3 is 15 residues long. The DNA of the CDR3 is TGTGCCAGCAGCAGCGGGACCCGTGGGGGAGAGACCCAGTACTTC. Translating gives CASSSGTRGGETQYF.

This clone was recorded only once. This chain connects TRBV29-1 to TRBJ1-5; 9 nucleotides match TRBD1. This CDR3 region has 13 residues. Germline V CDR1 and CDR2: SQVTM, ANQGSEA. With V trimmed by 6 bases and J by 4 bases, 4 bases remained unmatched. For the CDR3, the DNA is TGCAGCGTCATAGGACAGGGGAATCAGCCCCAGCATTTT. Amino acids: CSVIGQGNQPQHF.

The rearrangement uses TRBV4-3 and TRBJ2-3, with TRBD1 matching over 11 bases. This CDR3 contains 16 residues. Germline loops: CDR1 LGHNA, CDR2 YSLEER. V lost 5 bases, J lost 0 bases, and 4 bases stayed unmatched. The CDR3 DNA follows: TGCGCCAGCAGCTGGGGGACAGGGGGGAGCACAGATACGCAGTATTTT. This sequence encodes CASSWGTGGSTDTQYF.

V usage is TRBV18 and J usage is TRBJ1-1; perhaps TRBD1 as D (6 bases). The ends were cut back, 5 bases at V and 0 bases at J, with 13 bases in the middle. The CDR3 length is 15 residues. Germline V gives CDR1 KGHSH, CDR2 LQKENI. The CDR3 DNA follows: TGTGCCAGCTCAACGACAGGAAACATGAACACTGAAGCTTTCTTT. It specifies CASSTTGNMNTEAFF. Variable domain in full (rest from reference TRBV18 and TRBJ1-1): NAGVMQNPRHLVRRRGQEARLRCSPMKGHSHVYWYRQLPEEGLKFMVYLQKENIIDESGMPKERFSAEFPKEGPSILRIQQVVRGDSAAYFCASSTTGNMNTEAFFGQGTRLTVV.

The CDR3 region is CSASNGGIYNEQFF. CDR3 nucleotide sequence: TGCAGTGCTAGTAATGGCGGGATCTACAATGAGCAGTTCTTC. The chain couples TRBV20-1 to TRBJ2-1; D might be TRBD2 (6 bases). Trimming left V 3 bases short and J 3 bases short, with 12 bases between. This CDR3 contains 14 residues. Germline V gene lookup returns CDR1 DFQATT and CDR2 SNEGSKA (reference sequence).

This clone was seen once. The chain recombines TRBV14 with TRBJ1-2; a possible D gene is TRBD1 (6 bases). Between the trimmed V and J ends, which lost 1 base and 2 bases, there was a span of 11 bases. The CDR3 extends over 15 amino acids. From germline, CDR1 is SGHDN and CDR2 FVKESK. The DNA of the CDR3 is TGTGCCAGCAGCCAAGTACCAGGGGCGAACTATGGCTACACCTTC. Translated: CASSQVPGANYGYTF.

This clone was counted once. This chain joins TRBV20-1 and TRBJ2-5; 11 bases are a match to TRBD2. Germline assignment: CDR1 DFQATT and CDR2 SNEGSKA (reference sequence). The CDR3 loop spans 14 amino acids. Trimming took 3 bases from V and 3 from J; bases not matched to a gene: 3. The CDR3 DNA is TGCAGTGCTAGTCTAGCGGGAGGAGAAGAGACCCAGTACTTC. This translates into CSASLAGGEETQYF.

This clone was detected only once. The V call is TRBV7-8, the J call TRBJ2-7; tentatively, D is TRBD2 (6 bases). Trimming pared 5 bases from V and 2 bases from J, leaving 16 bases between. The CDR3 is 15 residues long. Germline CDR1 is SGHVS and CDR2 is FQNEAQ. Here the CDR3 DNA reads TGTGCCAGCAGCACCACCGGGACTTCAACCTACGAGCAGTACTTC. It yields the protein CASSTTGTSTYEQYF.